This T cell receptor (beta chain) was identified in a study of T cell repertoires in cytomegalovirus infection. TCRdb recomputed calls from the reads with MiXCR, one row per CDR3 protein. The table has fewer than 850,000 distinct CDR3 sequences, 25% to 30% seen once. Comment on this clonotype: What it binds is not known.

V was trimmed by 5 bases and J by 4 bases, leaving 17 bases between them. CDR1 MNHEY and CDR2 SVGEGT come from the germline V gene. The CDR3 consists of 16 residues. Specimen: cultured CD8+ T cells from PBMCs, collected from culture after CMV antigen stimulation. This chain joins TRBV6-2 or TRBV6-3 and TRBJ2-2; a weak D match, TRBD1 (6 bases). This TCR came from a human donor in good health (CMV status not recorded). Some clones in this sample may be carry-over from other donors' samples. For the CDR3, the DNA is TGTGCCAGCAGTCACACCGGGACAAGGGCCACCGGGGAGCTGTTTTTT. It yields the protein CASSHTGTRATGELFF.